The 21 T cell receptor beta chains listed next were all sequenced from one sample in a study of cytomegalovirus exposure and HLA in healthy donors. The primer mix had 60 Vbeta and 13 Jbeta primers. Assay used: immunoSEQ multiplex PCR; TCRdb lists only in-frame clones, some missing. The top ten clones hold around 3.7% of a sample with some 120,000 clones, roughly 70% of them seen once. The material sequenced was PBMCs. These receptors came from a man aged 25-40 years in good health and CMV-seronegative.

The chain couples TRBV15 to TRBJ1-6, with TRBD1 matching over 11 bases. The V and J ends lost 6 bases and 8 bases, in that order; junction bases with no gene match: 6. The CDR3 has 15 amino acids. CDR1 and CDR2 (germline): LNHNV, YYDKDF (reference sequence). The chain's CDR3 is CATSKMGQGDSPLHF. CDR3 bases: TGTGCCACCAGTAAAATGGGACAGGGGGATTCACCCCTCCACTTT.

This clone was seen once. CDR3 bases: TGCGCCAGCAGCTTCTTAGGGCAGGGGCCCCAGCATTTT. Encoded protein: CASSFLGQGPQHF. This chain joins TRBV5-1 and TRBJ1-5; D may be TRBD1 (5 bases). CDR1 is SGHRS, CDR2 YFSETQ, per germline. V dropped 2 bases and J dropped 9 bases, with 12 bases sitting between them. The CDR3 is 13 residues long.

The chain is built from TRBV4-3 and TRBJ1-6; 7 nucleotides line up with TRBD1. Germline lookup yields CDR1 LGHNA and CDR2 YSLEER. The CDR3 has 15 residues. V shed 3 bases, J shed 7 bases, and the junction held 6 bases outside the gene matches. CDR3 bases: TGCGCCAGCAGCCAGTCGACACAGGGGAATTCACCCCTCCACTTT. This encodes CASSQSTQGNSPLHF.

This chain links TRBV19 with TRBJ1-2, with D tentatively TRBD1 (5 bases). This CDR3 comprises 15 residues. V was cut by 3 bases and J by 4 bases, with 15 bases left in between. Germline V gene data show CDR1 as LNHDA and CDR2 as SQIVND (reference sequence). The CDR3 spells CASSIQGRILYGYTF. For the CDR3, the DNA is TGTGCCAGTAGTATCCAGGGCCGAATCCTCTATGGCTACACCTTC.

V is TRBV5-1 and J is TRBJ2-4; D perhaps matches TRBD1 (7 bases). Trimming shortened V by 7 bases and J by 8 bases, and 19 bases separated the two germline ends. Germline CDR1 and CDR2: SGHRS and YFSETQ. The CDR3 sequence is 14 residues long. CDR3 in amino acids: CASSGGSGVHIQYF. The CDR3 nucleotides read TGCGCCAGCTCAGGGGGGTCAGGCGTTCACATTCAGTACTTC.

This clone appeared a few times. This rearrangement joins TRBV19 to TRBJ1-2, with TRBD1 matching 9 bases. V lost 5 bases to trimming and J lost 2 bases; unmatched junction nucleotides: 3. This CDR3 has 14 residues. Germline CDR1 and CDR2: LNHDA and SQIVND (reference sequence). The CDR3 here is CASSLGTGNYGYTF. CDR3 DNA sequence: TGTGCCAGTAGTCTAGGGACAGGGAACTATGGCTACACCTTC.

This clone was seen a few times. The V gene is TRBV6-9, the J gene TRBJ1-3, with unresolved D. The CDR3 runs 14 residues. Germline CDR1 and CDR2: MNHGY and SVAAGI. Trimming shortened V by 10 bases and J by 0 bases, and 13 bases separated the two germline ends. CDR3 DNA sequence: TGTGCCAAGGGAGATGCGAGCTCTGGAAACACCATATATTTT. This translates into CAKGDASSGNTIYF.

J is TRBJ1-5 and V is TRBV6-5; 8 bases are a match to TRBD1. CDR1 is MNHEY and CDR2 is SVGAGI in the germline V gene. Losses at the gene ends were 5 bases for V and 4 bases for J; bases not matched to a gene: 4. The CDR3 runs to 14 residues. CDR3 residues: CASSARDRNQPQHF. The DNA for the CDR3 is TGTGCCAGCAGTGCTCGGGACAGGAATCAGCCCCAGCATTTT.

This sequence joins TRBV18 and TRBJ2-7, with a possible D match to TRBD2 (6 bases). The CDR3 length is 13 residues. V lost 5 bases, J lost 5 bases, and 13 bases lay in between. In germline, CDR1 is KGHSH, CDR2 LQKENI. The CDR3, as DNA: TGTGCCAGCTCAGGCGGGGCCACGGACGAGCAGTACTTC. Amino acids: CASSGGATDEQYF.

The V gene is TRBV11-2, the J gene TRBJ1-3; D might be TRBD1 (5 bases). The CDR3 totals 12 residues. Per germline, CDR1 SGHAT and CDR2 FQNNGV. V lost 1 base and J lost 9, with 7 bases in between. CDR3 bases: TGTGCCAGCAGCTTAGGACAGCCCACCATATATTTT. This gives the protein CASSLGQPTIYF.

The chain combines TRBV6-5 with TRBJ1-1, with 7 bases lining up with TRBD1. Germline V gene lookup returns CDR1 MNHEY and CDR2 SVGAGI. The CDR3 sequence is 13 residues long. Trimming took 6 bases from V and 5 from J; bases not matched to a gene: 6. CDR3: CASRRGRGTEAFF. The CDR3 coding sequence is TGTGCCAGCAGAAGGGGGCGCGGAACTGAAGCTTTCTTT.

This clone was found a few times. The chain recombines TRBV27 with TRBJ2-5; the D gene is possibly TRBD1 (6 bases). The CDR3 runs 14 residues. The germline gives CDR1 MNHEY, CDR2 SMNVEV (reference sequence). V was cut by 6 bases and J by 2 bases, with 13 bases left in between. CDR3 loop: CASSLLTGQETQYF. As DNA, the CDR3 is TGTGCCAGCAGCCTTTTAACAGGGCAAGAGACCCAGTACTTC.

The chain links TRBV2 to TRBJ1-3; 10 nucleotides line up with TRBD1. Germline CDR1 SNHLY, CDR2 FYNNEI. CDR3 length: 13 residues. V dropped 6 bases and J dropped 8; count of bases not matched to a gene: 4. CDR3 in DNA: TGTGCCAGCAGGGACAGGGGGGACCACACCATATATTTT. It translates to CASRDRGDHTIYF.

The chain employs TRBV30 and TRBJ2-7; 8 bases map to TRBD2. The V gene end was trimmed by 2 bases and the J gene end by 4 bases; junction bases not matched to a gene: 4. This CDR3 is 13 amino acids long. Looked up from germline, CDR1 is GTSNPN and CDR2 is SVGIG (reference sequence). CDR3 DNA sequence: TGTGCCTGGAGTCCACTAGCGGCGTACGAGCAGTACTTC. This translates into CAWSPLAAYEQYF.

This clone was counted between two and nine times. The chain couples TRBV7-9 to TRBJ2-1, with D perhaps matching TRBD2 (7 bases). The CDR3 totals 14 residues. Germline assignment: CDR1 SEHNR and CDR2 FQNEAQ (reference sequence). Trimming pared 1 base from V and 9 bases from J, leaving 13 bases between. CDR3 nucleotide sequence: TGTGCCAGCAGCTTAGGATGGGGGGGCGGTGAGCAGTTCTTC. Amino acid sequence: CASSLGWGGGEQFF.

V is TRBV7-9 and J is TRBJ1-5, with D maybe TRBD1 (6 bases). Trimming shortened V by 5 bases and J by 4 bases, and 12 bases separated the two germline ends. Germline V lookup: CDR1 SEHNR, CDR2 FQNEAQ (reference sequence). This CDR3 contains 14 residues. CDR3 loop: CASSRTGLNQPQHF. The CDR3 DNA reads TGTGCCAGCAGCCGTACAGGGTTGAATCAGCCCCAGCATTTT.

Details on this clone: The identical CDR3 is also encoded by other nucleotide sequences in the sample. The rearrangement joins TRBV5-4 to TRBJ1-1; D might be TRBD1 (5 bases). V gave up 1 base and J gave up 5 bases, with 12 bases separating them. Germline V gene sequence: CDR1 SGHNT, CDR2 YYREEE (reference sequence). The CDR3 is 14 residues long. The CDR3 spells CASSLIGGGTEAFF. The CDR3, as DNA: TGTGCCAGCAGCTTGATTGGGGGAGGAACTGAAGCTTTCTTT.

This clone was recorded only once. CDR3 DNA: TGTGCCAGCAGACTAGCGGGGGCATCCGGACGGGGCAATGAGCAGTTCTTC. This codes for CASRLAGASGRGNEQFF. This rearrangement joins TRBV7-8 to TRBJ2-1; TRBD2 agrees at 11 bases. The CDR3 has 17 amino acids. J gave up 6 bases and V 6 bases, and 13 bases lay outside the gene matches. Germline assignment: CDR1 SGHVS and CDR2 FQNEAQ. Supplemented by reference TRBV7-8 and TRBJ2-1, the full variable domain reads GAGVSQSPRYKVAKRGQDVALRCDPISGHVSLFWYQQALGQGPEFLTYFQNEAQLDKSGLPSDRFFAERPEGSVSTLKIQRTQQEDSAVYLCASRLAGASGRGNEQFFGPGTRLTVL.

This chain connects TRBV10-1 to TRBJ1-6; TRBD1 matches at 7 bases. The V segment lost 7 bases and the J segment 0 bases; nucleotides outside the gene matches: 6. The CDR3 runs 16 residues. From germline, CDR1 is WNHNN and CDR2 SYGVQD (reference sequence). As DNA, the CDR3 is TGCGCCAGCATTTCGGACAGGTTCTCCTATAATTCACCCCTCCACTTT. This translates into CASISDRFSYNSPLHF.

The chain carries TRBV30 and TRBJ1-1; TRBD1 might be the D (5 bases). V lost 2 bases and J 2 bases, leaving 12 bases between the germline ends. Germline CDR1 GTSNPN, CDR2 SVGIG (reference sequence). The CDR3 contains 14 residues. The CDR3 nucleotides read TGTGCCTGGAGTTTACCGGGGGGAAACACTGAAGCTTTCTTT. Translating it yields CAWSLPGGNTEAFF.

J is TRBJ2-5 and V is TRBV7-2; a possible D gene is TRBD1 (5 bases). The germline V and J ends were trimmed by 6 bases and 5 bases, with 16 bases remaining between them. Per the germline V gene, CDR1 is SGHTA and CDR2 is FQGNSA. CDR3 length: 14 amino acids. The CDR3 loop reads CASRRTGVTETQYF. CDR3 coding DNA: TGTGCCAGCAGACGAACAGGAGTCACGGAGACCCAGTACTTC. Using reference TRBV7-2 and TRBJ2-5 for the parts outside the CDR3, the full variable domain is GAGVSQSPSNKVTEKGKDVELRCDPISGHTALYWYRQSLGQGLEFLIYFQGNSAPDKSGLPSDRFSAERTGGSVSTLTIQRTQQEDSAVYLCASRRTGVTETQYFGPGTRLLVL.